A single T cell receptor beta chain is shown here with its context. It lacks a known antigen. No base quality information exists; no much larger clone differs at one position. Based on the germline V gene (reference sequence), the CDR1 and CDR2 sequences are SEHNR and FQNEAQ. V is trimmed back by 2 bases and J by 6 bases, and the junction contains 7 bases that no gene match accounts for. CDR3 length: 15 amino acids, cysteine to phenylalanine. Just the 45-base CDR3 DNA is kept, in frame starting at base 1. This specimen comes from a study of blood T cell repertoires in COVID-19 (dated by TCRdb to about 2020). General notes on the study: Samples covering the acute and convalescent phases of COVID-19 were provided by collaborators in the United States, Italy and Spain. The prospective study material was composed of cDNA or gDNA derived from T cells, B-cell-depleted T cells, or PBMCs. Subjects who had been exposed to COVID-19, were actively infected with it, or had recovered from it provided the deeply sampled blood TCRbeta repertoires that made up the dataset. A freely available public database, intended as a resource for researchers studying the immune response to SARS-CoV-2, is where the repertoires were released. The samples were drawn from two sources: the first 160 participants of the ongoing ImmuneRACE study, and some 1,300 subjects contributed by 6 global collaborators. A de-identified subject ID, COVID-19 status, age in years and sex were almost always included in the sample metadata. Where available, HLA class I and class II types were obtained from metadata supplied by the sample provider rather than from assay-based typing.

At one collaborating source in Seattle, patients were enrolled during active infection and were followed longitudinally through the course of disease. The collaborating institutions used their own protocols to collect whole blood in K2EDTA tubes. For TCRbeta analysis, collaborator samples were shipped as frozen whole blood, as isolated PBMCs, or as DNA extracted from either sample type. TCRbeta CDR3 regions were amplified from genomic DNA by means of the immunoSEQ Assay, a bias-controlled multiplex PCR. Per the original workflow: The number of nucleated cells in each sample was estimated by amplification of reference gene primers within the assay. To quantify the absolute abundance of each unique TCRbeta CDR3 rearrangement, sequence reads were collapsed and filtered. Productive Simpson clonality was computed per sample as the square root of Simpson's diversity index over productive rearrangements. What TCRdb holds here is the immuneACCESS table cut down to in-frame rearrangements. Part of the clones is not present; checked against another copy, under half of the missing clones reflect an unresolved V gene, and the others are unexplained. V and J calls and clone size are as listed in that table; D and trimming were resolved from the DNA. This sample is represented by roughly 75,000 clones; around 80% of them were singletons. The top ten clones comprise about 13% of the sample.

Broader findings and caveats from the paper: Clinical and demographic metadata were provided uncurated, with the amount varying by source and participant.

The sequence was obtained from a man aged 45 to 65 with COVID-19, enrolled during active disease. The material sequenced was peripheral blood. The sequence is built from TRBV7-9 and TRBJ2-7, with 10 junctional bases fitting TRBD2. The CDR3 region has the sequence CASSLSASGRVEQYF. Here is the DNA: TGTGCCAGCAGCTTATCGGCTAGCGGGAGAGTCGAGCAGTACTTC.